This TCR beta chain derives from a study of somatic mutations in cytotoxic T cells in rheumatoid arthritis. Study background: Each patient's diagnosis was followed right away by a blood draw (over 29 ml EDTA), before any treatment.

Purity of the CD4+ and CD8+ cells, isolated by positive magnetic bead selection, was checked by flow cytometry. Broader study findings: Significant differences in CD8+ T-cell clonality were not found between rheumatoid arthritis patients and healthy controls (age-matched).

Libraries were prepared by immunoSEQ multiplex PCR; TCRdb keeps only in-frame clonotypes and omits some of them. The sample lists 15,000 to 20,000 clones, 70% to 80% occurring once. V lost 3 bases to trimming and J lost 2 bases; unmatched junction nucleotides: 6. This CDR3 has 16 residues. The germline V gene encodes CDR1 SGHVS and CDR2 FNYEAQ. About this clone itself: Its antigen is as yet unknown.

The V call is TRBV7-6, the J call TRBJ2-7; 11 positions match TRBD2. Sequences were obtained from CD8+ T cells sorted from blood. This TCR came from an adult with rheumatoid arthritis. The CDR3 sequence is CASSFGRLAGPYEQYF. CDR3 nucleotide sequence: TGTGCCAGCAGCTTCGGTCGACTAGCGGGGCCCTACGAGCAGTACTTC.